The 26 T cell receptor beta chains presented below share a single source sample, sequenced in a study of coeliac disease. The table came from immunoSEQ multiplex PCR; TCRdb's copy has only in-frame clones and leaves some out. The sample has approximately 1,000 clones; more than 60% are singletons. The material sequenced was intraepithelial lymphocytes from the gut. These receptors all stem from a human donor without celiac disease.

Details on this clone: A junction boundary mismatches the germline segment, possibly from a read error. The genes are TRBV5-6 and TRBJ1-5, with D unclear. Germline CDR1 reads SGHDT; CDR2 reads YYEEEE. The CDR3 is made up of 15 amino acids. CDR3 residues: CASSLGGRNNQPRHF. Here the CDR3 DNA reads TGTGCCAGCAGCTTGGGCGGGCGGAATAATCAGCCCCGGCATTTT.

This clone was seen more than once but under ten times. A read error is possible here, since a much larger clone lies one base away. Other DNA sequences from this sample encode an identical CDR3 as well. This chain links TRBV2 with TRBJ2-7; TRBD2 might be the D (6 bases). CDR1 and CDR2 (germline): SNHLY, FYNNEI. V dropped 5 bases and J dropped 3 bases, with 17 bases sitting between them. The CDR3 length is 15 residues. The CDR3 here is CASSPTTSRIYEQYF. The CDR3 DNA reads TGTGCCAGCAGTCCGACCACTAGCAGGATCTACGAGCAGTACTTC.

Comments on this clone: A junction boundary mismatches the germline segment, possibly from a read error. The chain joins TRBV7-8 to TRBJ2-2; the match to TRBD2 covers 8 bases. Germline assignment: CDR1 SGHVS and CDR2 FQNEAQ. There are 16 residues in the CDR3. The CDR3 DNA follows: TGTACCAGCAGCTTAGCTAGCGGGCTGGGGGCCGGGGAGCTGTTTTTT. Encoded protein: CTSSLASGLGAGELFF.

The chain employs TRBV9 and TRBJ1-1; perhaps TRBD1 as D (5 bases). The V and J ends lost 4 bases and 0 bases respectively, with 16 bases between them. Looked up from germline, CDR1 is SGDLS and CDR2 is YYNGEE. This CDR3 has 16 amino acids. The CDR3 nucleotides read TGTGCCAGCAGCCCGAGCCCGGGAGGGGTGAACACTGAAGCTTTCTTT. Protein product: CASSPSPGGVNTEAFF. Together with reference TRBV9 and TRBJ1-1, the CDR3 gives the full variable domain: DSGVTQTPKHLITATGQRVTLRCSPRSGDLSVYWYQQSLDQGLQFLIQYYNGEERAKGNILERFSAQQFPDLHSELNLSSLELGDSALYFCASSPSPGGVNTEAFFGQGTRLTVV.

The chain joins TRBV18 to TRBJ2-4; no clear D gene. V was pared by 3 bases and J by 5 bases, with 8 bases between. The CDR3 has 13 amino acids. CDR1 and CDR2 (germline): KGHSH, LQKENI. In nucleotides, the CDR3 is TGTGCCAGCTCACCTGCAGGCGAAAACATTCAGTACTTC. Its protein product is CASSPAGENIQYF.

The V gene is TRBV6-6, the J gene TRBJ2-1; 7 bases fit TRBD2. V shed 0 bases and J 10 bases; nucleotides not matched to a gene: 0. Germline V gene lookup returns CDR1 MNHNY and CDR2 SVGAGI (reference sequence). The CDR3 is 12 amino acids. The CDR3 loop is CASSYSTSEQFF. CDR3 bases: TGTGCCAGCAGTTACTCGACTAGCGAGCAGTTCTTC.

The V gene is TRBV10-1, the J gene TRBJ2-7; 8 bases are shared with TRBD2. The length of the CDR3 is 14 residues. CDR1 and CDR2 from the germline V gene are WNHNN and SYGVQD (reference sequence). J lost 5 bases, V lost 8 bases, and 11 bases had no gene match. The CDR3 loop is CASPGTSSGNEQYF. In nucleotides, the CDR3 is TGCGCCAGCCCCGGGACTAGTAGCGGGAACGAGCAGTACTTC.

On this clone: The same CDR3 also results from other DNA sequences found in this sample. The chain recombines TRBV6-1 with TRBJ1-2; 8 bases align to TRBD1. Per the germline V gene, CDR1 is MNHNS and CDR2 is SASEGT. With V trimmed by 3 bases and J by 3 bases, 0 bases remained unmatched. The CDR3 spans 13 residues. This chain's CDR3 is CASSETGDYGYTF. DNA for the CDR3: TGTGCCAGCAGTGAGACAGGGGACTATGGCTACACCTTC.

This rearrangement joins TRBV5-8 to TRBJ1-6, with D perhaps matching TRBD1 (6 bases). Per the germline V gene, CDR1 is SGHTS and CDR2 is YDEGEE. The CDR3 spans 18 residues. The V end was cut by 0 bases, the J end by 4 bases, with 17 bases between. In DNA form, the CDR3 reads TGTGCCAGCAGCTTGGAGCCCCACAAACAGGGATATAATTCACCCCTCCACTTT. Its translation is CASSLEPHKQGYNSPLHF.

The V and J genes are TRBV19 and TRBJ2-6; 8 nucleotides line up with TRBD1. V lost 1 base, J lost 3 bases, and 23 bases stayed unmatched. The CDR3 spans 23 residues. Germline CDR1 is LNHDA and CDR2 is SQIVND (reference sequence). In DNA form, the CDR3 reads TGTGCCAGTAGTATAGCGTTCCTTCCTGGAGGGCAGGGGGCATACTTTGGGGCCAACGTCCTGACTTTC. Its translation is CASSIAFLPGGQGAYFGANVLTF.

V usage is TRBV2 and J usage is TRBJ2-7; no clear D gene. V gave up 8 bases and J gave up 2 bases, with 19 bases separating them. The CDR3 is made up of 15 amino acids. Germline CDR1 and CDR2: SNHLY and FYNNEI. CDR3 loop: CASSVLTTRTYEQYF. The CDR3 coding sequence is TGTGCCAGCTCCGTCCTGACAACCCGTACCTACGAGCAGTACTTC.

This clone was observed a handful of times. The chain has TRBV19 and TRBJ2-7, with 9 positions matching TRBD1. The CDR3 extends over 14 amino acids. The trim removed 5 bases at V and 4 bases at J, leaving 6 bases unmatched. The germline V gene has CDR1 LNHDA and CDR2 SQIVND (reference sequence). The CDR3 sequence: CASSLRQGVYEQYF. CDR3 in DNA: TGTGCCAGTAGTCTCCGACAGGGGGTATACGAGCAGTACTTC.

V and J are TRBV4-3 and TRBJ2-5, with TRBD1 identical over 8 bases. V was clipped by 4 bases and J by 6 bases; unmatched bases: 7. The CDR3 length is 14 residues. Germline values: CDR1 LGHNA, CDR2 YSLEER. The CDR3 nucleotides are TGCGCCAGCAGCCCCGACAGGGGAATGCAGACCCAGTACTTC. This translates into CASSPDRGMQTQYF.

The chain links TRBV9 to TRBJ1-2, with 7 bases lining up with TRBD1. V was clipped by 0 bases and J by 2 bases; unmatched bases: 16. This CDR3 has 19 residues. The germline gives CDR1 SGDLS, CDR2 YYNGEE. Here the CDR3 reads CASSVGHGQELAENYGYTF. Here the CDR3 DNA reads TGTGCCAGCAGCGTAGGGCATGGACAGGAACTAGCTGAGAACTATGGCTACACCTTC.

This clone was detected only a few times. The chain recombines TRBV7-9 with TRBJ2-7, with 11 bases identical to TRBD2. Germline V gives CDR1 SEHNR, CDR2 FQNEAQ (reference sequence). The CDR3 is 17 residues long. V was pared by 3 bases and J by 0 bases, with 7 bases of the junction left unmatched. In DNA, the CDR3 is TGTGCCAGCAGCTTTGTAGCGGGGGGGCCCCTCTCCTACGAGCAGTACTTC. Translated, it gives CASSFVAGGPLSYEQYF. Full variable domain (rest looked up from reference TRBV7-9 and TRBJ2-7): DTGVSQNPRHKITKRGQNVTFRCDPISEHNRLYWYRQTLGQGPEFLTYFQNEAQLEKSRLLSDRFSAERPKGSFSTLEIQRTEQGDSAMYLCASSFVAGGPLSYEQYFGPGTRLTVT.

V usage is TRBV4-1 and J usage is TRBJ2-4, with 10 bases fitting TRBD2. CDR1 and CDR2 from the germline V gene are MGHRA and YSYEKL. V lost 1 base, J lost 0 bases, and 3 bases stayed unmatched. The CDR3 has 17 residues. The DNA for the CDR3 is TGCGCCAGCAGCCAAGTTAGACTAGCGGGAGCCAAAAACATTCAGTACTTC. Translating gives CASSQVRLAGAKNIQYF.

The chain employs TRBV5-1 and TRBJ1-1; D not resolved. Per the germline V gene, CDR1 is SGHRS and CDR2 is YFSETQ. The CDR3 runs 13 residues. Trimming shortened V by 4 bases and J by 6 bases, and 13 bases separated the two germline ends. This CDR3 reads CASSSDGGPEAFF. The CDR3 coding sequence is TGCGCCAGCAGCAGCGATGGAGGGCCTGAAGCTTTCTTT.

This clone is classed as hyperexpanded. The rearrangement uses TRBV2 and TRBJ1-2; 7 positions agree with TRBD1. CDR3 size: 14 residues. The germline gives CDR1 SNHLY, CDR2 FYNNEI. Trimming took 9 bases from V and 4 from J; bases not matched to a gene: 11. CDR3 in DNA: TGTGCCAGGGGGGACAGCGAAGATAGCTATGGCTACACCTTC. Its translation is CARGDSEDSYGYTF.

This chain joins TRBV10-1 and TRBJ1-2; D is unclear. Trimming cost V 5 bases and J 4 bases, with 23 bases left between them. The V gene's germline CDR1 is WNHNN and CDR2 SYGVQD (reference sequence). This CDR3 has 17 amino acids. The CDR3 spells CASSPRGGSRKTYGYTF. The DNA for the CDR3 is TGCGCCAGCAGTCCACGAGGAGGATCGCGAAAGACCTATGGCTACACCTTC.

The chain has TRBV5-6 and TRBJ2-7, with TRBD2 matching 10 bases. Trimming removed 0 bases from V and 5 bases from J; junction bases left unmatched: 8. The CDR3 has 16 residues. Germline-derived CDR1 and CDR2 are SGHDT and YYEEEE. CDR3 protein: CASSLGLAGVVDEQYF. The CDR3 region has the DNA TGTGCCAGCAGCTTGGGTCTAGCGGGGGTCGTGGACGAGCAGTACTTC.

This clone is large (0.1 to 1%) within its sample. This chain uses TRBV12-1 with TRBJ2-1; the table assigns TRBD2, which was not confirmed against the DNA. TRBV12-1 is annotated as a pseudogene. The CDR3 spans 15 residues. In DNA form, the CDR3 reads TGTGCCAGCAGCTCGACTAGCGGGAGCTACAATGAGCAGTTCTTC. This codes for CASSSTSGSYNEQFF.

V gene TRBV7-9 combines with J gene TRBJ1-6; no definite D call. The germline V gene has CDR1 SEHNR and CDR2 FQNEAQ (reference sequence). V gave up 4 bases and J gave up 7 bases, with 14 bases separating them. The CDR3 sequence is 15 residues long. CDR3 bases: TGTGCCAGCAGCTCCCTCCGGGATCGCAATTCACCCCTCCACTTT. It specifies CASSSLRDRNSPLHF.

V gene TRBV12-5 combines with J gene TRBJ1-5; weak D call: TRBD1 (5 bases). Trimming took 5 bases from V and 4 from J, leaving 18 bases between them. The CDR3 has 16 amino acids. CDR1 and CDR2 from the germline V gene are LGHNT and FRNRAP. CDR3 sequence reads: CASGPPARQKNQPQHF. Here the CDR3 DNA reads TGTGCTAGTGGTCCCCCAGCGAGACAGAAAAATCAGCCCCAGCATTTT.

The chain uses TRBV7-8 and TRBJ2-7, with TRBD2 matching 9 bases. The length of the CDR3 is 14 residues. Germline CDR1 reads SGHVS; CDR2 reads FQNEAQ. After removal of 3 bases from V and 3 bases from J, the junction contained 3 bases not matched to a gene. The CDR3 region is CASSFSGSFYEQYF. Here the CDR3 DNA reads TGTGCCAGCAGCTTTAGCGGGAGTTTCTACGAGCAGTACTTC.

The rearrangement uses TRBV29-1 and TRBJ2-7; 8 bases are a match to TRBD1. Germline V gives CDR1 SQVTM, CDR2 ANQGSEA. The CDR3 runs to 13 residues. The junction had 2 bases not matched to a gene; V was cut back by 1 base and J by 3 bases. Here the CDR3 reads CSVEATGGYEQYF. The CDR3 nucleotides are TGCAGCGTTGAAGCCACAGGGGGCTACGAGCAGTACTTC.

V gene TRBV5-1 combines with J gene TRBJ2-5; TRBD2 matches 8 bases. The CDR3 runs 14 residues. The V gene's germline CDR1 is SGHRS and CDR2 YFSETQ. The junction had 6 bases not matched to a gene; V was cut back by 4 bases and J by 4 bases. CDR3: CASSDGRGGETQYF. The CDR3 bases are TGCGCCAGCAGCGACGGACGGGGGGGAGAGACCCAGTACTTC. Drawing the rest from reference TRBV5-1 and TRBJ2-5, the complete variable domain is KAGVTQTPRYLIKTRGQQVTLSCSPISGHRSVSWYQQTPGQGLQFLFEYFSETQRNKGNFPGRFSGRQFSNSRSEMNVSTLELGDSALYLCASSDGRGGETQYFGPGTRLLVL.